This T cell receptor beta chain was documented in a study of blood T cell repertoires in COVID-19. Study information: PBMCs, B-cell-depleted T cells, or T cells were the source of the cDNA or gDNA that made up the material.

Here immunoSEQ multiplex PCR was the method, and the copy in TCRdb shows in-frame clones only, minus some. The sample holds some 370,000 clones, roughly 80% seen once. The CDR3 has 14 amino acids. Trimming shortened V by 3 bases and J by 6 bases, and 14 bases separated the two germline ends. Germline V gene data show CDR1 as MNHEY and CDR2 as SVGAGI. The clonotype was recovered from a woman aged 45-59 years who had recovered from COVID-19. Sample: PBMCs or T cells enriched from blood (not recorded which). The rearrangement links TRBV6-5 to TRBJ1-1; possibly TRBD1 for D (6 bases). This CDR3 reads CASSYGGAVPEAFF. The CDR3 nucleotides are TGTGCCAGCAGTTATGGGGGGGCGGTGCCTGAAGCTTTCTTT.